Sequencing of this T cell receptor (beta chain) was carried out in a study of blood T cell repertoires in COVID-19 (dated by TCRdb to the early 2020s). About the investigation overall: Samples from collaborators originated in the United States, Italy and Spain and spanned both the acute and convalescent phases of COVID-19. The samples were drawn from the first 160 participants of the ongoing ImmuneRACE study and from about 1,200 subjects provided by 6 global collaborators. Where HLA class I and class II types were available, the types were taken from metadata supplied by the sample provider, not from assay-based typing. Subjects who had been exposed to COVID-19, were actively infected with it, or had recovered from it provided the deeply sampled blood TCRbeta repertoires that made up the dataset. The repertoires were made available in a free public database intended to serve as a resource for research on the immune response to SARS-CoV-2. The material from the prospective study consisted of cDNA or gDNA derived from T cells, B-cell-depleted T cells, or PBMCs. The sample metadata nearly always contained a de-identified subject ID, COVID-19 status, age in years and sex.

Points on this clone: Its antigen remains unidentified. No much larger clone is present one base from it, and per-base qualities are unavailable.

The V and J ends are trimmed by 2 bases and 8 bases, leaving 10 bases between them. The CDR3 covers 14 residues, taking in both the cysteine and the phenylalanine. Just CDR3 DNA is preserved here, 42 bases in frame from base 1. The germline V gene yields MNHEY for CDR1 and SVGAGI for CDR2. TCRbeta CDR3 regions were amplified from genomic DNA by means of the immunoSEQ Assay, a bias-controlled multiplex PCR. Per the original workflow: The number of nucleated cells in each sample was estimated from the amplification of reference gene primers within the assay. To quantify the absolute abundance of each unique TCRbeta CDR3 rearrangement, sequence reads were collapsed and filtered. For each sample, productive Simpson clonality was calculated by taking the square root of Simpson's diversity index across productive rearrangements. TCRdb stores this immuneACCESS table with in-frame sequences only. Part of the clones is absent; in the studies checked, under half of the shortfall reflects unresolved V genes, and no reason is known for the rest. V, J and clone size reflect that table, while D and trimming were determined from the DNA. The sample contains about 42,000 clones, 70% to 90% of them found a single time. Roughly 3.6% of the sample is in the top ten clones.

Beyond this particular receptor, the publication reports: Clinical and demographic metadata were provided uncurated, with the amount varying by source and participant.

Each collaborating institution followed its own protocols to collect whole blood in K2EDTA tubes. For TCRbeta analysis, collaborators shipped samples as frozen whole blood, isolated PBMCs, or DNA extracted from either of those sample types. This clonotype originated in a human donor in a cohort sampled during active COVID-19. Sequencing was performed on peripheral blood. The rearrangement combines TRBV6-5 with TRBJ1-6; no D gene can be assigned with confidence. The sequenced DNA: TGTGCCAGCAGTTACAGTGAACGGGATTCACCCCTCCACTTT. Its coded protein is CASSYSERDSPLHF.